What follows are 16 T cell receptor beta chains derived from one specimen sequenced in a study of CD8+ T cells in alopecia areata (dated by TCRdb to the late 2010s). Pooled mouse cutaneous lymph node cells were stained for CD4, CD8alpha, NKG2D, NKG2ACE and other markers, then sorted on a BD Influx. The protocol used for the library was the immunoSEQ multiplex PCR assay. RNA was extracted from all samples and reverse transcribed into cDNA, which served as template for TCR sequencing. Imported from immuneACCESS, the table was reduced by TCRdb to in-frame sequences with V and J called. These copies leave out some clones; in studies compared against another copy, an unresolved V gene accounts for under half, and the cause of the remainder is not known. Here the sample lists 200,000 to 300,000 clones, none seen once only. The ten largest clones add up to 1.2% of the sample. The sequencing input was CD4+ T cells sorted from a lymph node. Receptors originate from a C3H/HeJ mouse with alopecia areata. Mice of this strain bear MHC haplotype H2-k.

Details on this clone: The germline and genes are mouse ones. The CDR3 end is not reached by the read, which stops 4 residues before it; the germline J gene fills it in. This chain uses TRBV5 with TRBJ2-3; 11 bases agree with TRBD2. The CDR3 runs 16 residues. The J segment lost 4 bases and the V segment lost 4 bases, leaving 7 bases of the junction unmatched. The germline CDR1 and CDR2 sequences are LGHNA and YNLKQL (reference sequence). The CDR3 here is CASSPQLGGRPETLYF. The sequenced CDR3 bases are TGTGCCAGCAGCCCCCAACTGGGGGGGCGCCCAGAA.

In regard to this clone: Gene names denote mouse genes. The read comes to an end 4 residues before the CDR3 does, leaving the germline J gene to fill in the end. V gene TRBV13-1 combines with J gene TRBJ1-2, with D possibly being TRBD1 (6 bases). This CDR3 is 14 amino acids long. V was pared by 3 bases and J by 4 bases, with 13 bases between. Germline CDR1 reads NSHNY; CDR2 reads SYGAGN. CDR3 DNA (partial): TGTGCCAGCAGTGCCCTCAGGGGAACCTCC. It codes for CASSALRGTS. The whole CDR3 region reads CASSALRGTSDYTF.

This clone was observed a few times. Gene names refer to mouse genes. The read ends 4 residues early relative to the CDR3; the germline J gene fills the gap. The chain couples TRBV17 to TRBJ2-5, with 10 bases aligning to TRBD2. Germline CDR1 and CDR2: MNHDT and YYDKIL. CDR3 length: 14 amino acids. CDR3 sequence: CASRRLGGRDTQYF. The part of the CDR3 DNA that was read is TGTGCTAGCAGAAGACTGGGGGGCCGAGAC.

Remarks on this clone: Gene names and germline refer to mouse. Read data end 4 residues before the CDR3 end; the end is taken from the germline J gene. This sequence joins TRBV29 and TRBJ2-3, with D possibly TRBD1 on 6 matching bases. Germline CDR1 reads MSHET; CDR2 reads SYDVDS. The CDR3 is made up of 15 amino acids. The V and J ends lost 6 bases and 0 bases respectively, with 13 bases between them. CDR3 loop: CASSRGTTSAETLYF. The covered CDR3 bases are TGTGCTAGCAGCCGAGGGACAACTAGTGCAGAA.

In this sample, this clone turned up a few times. All gene names here are mouse names. The CDR3 is cut off 4 residues early in the read; its end comes from the germline J gene. Other DNA sequences of this sample code for an identical CDR3. This chain links TRBV19 with TRBJ2-4; tentatively, D is TRBD1 (6 bases). The germline V gene has CDR1 FNHDT and CDR2 SITEND (reference sequence). The CDR3 extends over 14 amino acids. Trimming removed 3 bases at V and 3 bases at J, with 11 bases between. CDR3 DNA, as far as it was read: TGTGCCAGCAGTACACAGGGAAGCCAAAAC. Translated, it gives CASSTQGSQN. The whole CDR3 reads CASSTQGSQNTLYF.

This clone came up a few times. The gene names given are mouse names. The sequenced fragment ends 4 residues before the CDR3 boundary, so the rest is inferred from the germline J gene. The chain employs TRBV1 and TRBJ2-3; 11 bases are shared with TRBD2. In germline, CDR1 is NSQYPW, CDR2 LRSPGD (reference sequence). This CDR3 is 15 amino acids long. V shed 4 bases, J shed 4 bases, and the junction held 4 bases outside the gene matches. CDR3 loop: CTCSGTGGTTETLYF. CDR3 bases read: TGCACCTGCAGTGGGACTGGGGGGACCACAGAA.

This clone was detected only a few times. All gene names here are mouse names. The read falls 4 residues short of the CDR3 end, and the missing part is taken from the germline J gene. The chain is built from TRBV13-3 and TRBJ1-2, with D maybe TRBD1 (6 bases). Germline V lookup: CDR1 NNHDY, CDR2 SYVADS. The CDR3 covers 13 residues. CDR3 residues: CASSDLGGRDYTF. The DNA read from the CDR3 is TGTGCCAGCAGTGATTTGGGGGGGCGC.

This clone was detected only a few times. Here the gene names and germline are mouse. Read sequence stops 4 residues before the CDR3 end, and the germline J gene provides the missing end. V is TRBV13-3 and J is TRBJ2-5; 13 bases align to TRBD2. Per germline, CDR1 NNHDY and CDR2 SYVADS. With V trimmed by 2 bases and J by 1 base, 4 bases remained unmatched. CDR3 length: 17 amino acids. The covered CDR3 bases are TGTGCCAGCAGTGACCCCGGGACTGGGGGGGACCAAGAC. It translates to CASSDPGTGGDQD. The whole CDR3 sequence is CASSDPGTGGDQDTQYF.

Details on this clone: Gene names denote mouse genes. Partial CDR3 DNA: TGTGCCAGCAGGACGACAGTCGCAGAC. It encodes CASRTTVAD. From start to end, the CDR3 is CASRTTVADTQYF. The chain combines TRBV14 with TRBJ2-5; possibly TRBD1 for D (5 bases). The sequenced fragment ends 4 residues before the CDR3 boundary, so the rest is inferred from the germline J gene. In germline, CDR1 is SGHDT, CDR2 FRDEAV. CDR3 size: 13 residues.

On this clone: Genes and germline come from the mouse. The read gets to within 4 residues of the CDR3 end, and the germline J gene fills in the rest. The V gene is TRBV1, the J gene TRBJ2-4; no definite D call. V was shortened by 4 bases and J by 0 bases, with 5 bases between the two germline ends. Germline assignment: CDR1 NSQYPW and CDR2 LRSPGD (reference sequence). The CDR3 totals 13 residues. CDR3 protein: CTCSETSQNTLYF. The CDR3 DNA, read in part, is TGCACCTGCAGTGAGACAAGTCAAAAC.

A remark on this clone: The genes and germline here are from mouse. The read stops 4 residues short of the end of the CDR3; the missing end is completed from the germline J gene. The V and J genes are TRBV13-1 and TRBJ1-1; no firm D call. CDR1 and CDR2 from the germline V gene are NSHNY and SYGAGN. CDR3 length equals 13 residues. The CDR3 bases that were read are TGTGCCAGCAGTGATGAAGTCAGTACA. It encodes CASSDEVST. Given in full, the CDR3 is CASSDEVSTEVFF.

A note on this clone: All gene names here are mouse names. The CDR3 end lies 4 residues beyond the end of the read and is filled in from the germline J gene. Other nucleotide sequences from this sample produce the same CDR3. This chain links TRBV31 with TRBJ2-7, with 10 bases aligning to TRBD1. CDR3 size: 13 residues. Germline loops: CDR1 GKSSPN, CDR2 SITVG. CDR3 region: CAWSPGQGYEQYF. Partial CDR3 DNA: TGTGCCTGGAGTCCGGGACAGGGGTAT.

This clone was seen at least ten times. Mouse germline and gene names are used. The read ends 4 residues shy of where the CDR3 ends; the end is completed using the germline J gene. Other DNA sequences from this sample encode an identical CDR3 as well. The rearrangement uses TRBV13-3 and TRBJ2-2, with D perhaps TRBD1 (5 bases). The germline V gene encodes CDR1 NNHDY and CDR2 SYVADS. Trimming shortened V by 5 bases and J by 1 base, and 6 bases separated the two germline ends. This CDR3 contains 13 residues. CDR3 protein: CASRGQNTGQLYF. Partial CDR3 DNA: TGTGCCAGCAGAGGACAAAACACCGGG.

In regard to this clone: The genes are named according to mouse. The read stops 4 residues short of the end of the CDR3; the missing end is completed from the germline J gene. Other DNA sequences of this sample code for an identical CDR3. The gene calls are TRBV5 and TRBJ2-5; TRBD2 agrees at 9 bases. Trimming took 4 bases from V and 2 from J; bases not matched to a gene: 1. The CDR3 covers 14 residues. Germline-derived CDR1 and CDR2 are LGHNA and YNLKQL (reference sequence). The CDR3 DNA, read in part, is TGTGCCAGCAGCCGACTGGGGGTCCAAGAC. It translates to CASSRLGVQD. From start to end, the CDR3 is CASSRLGVQDTQYF.

This clone was seen only a few times. Gene names are mouse gene names. From the germline J gene comes the end of the CDR3, since the read stops 4 residues before it. J is TRBJ1-1 and V is TRBV14, with 8 bases fitting TRBD1. The junction had 6 bases not matched to a gene; V was cut back by 5 bases and J by 0 bases. The CDR3 has 15 amino acids. Looked up from germline, CDR1 is SGHDT and CDR2 is FRDEAV. The chain's CDR3 is CASSTRDRTNTEVFF. Incomplete CDR3 DNA: TGTGCCAGCAGCACCCGGGACAGGACAAACACA.

This clone was counted a few times. The gene symbols are mouse symbols. Sequencing ends 4 residues short of the CDR3 end; the germline J gene provides the rest. The chain recombines TRBV19 with TRBJ2-7, with 7 positions matching TRBD2. Unmatched junction bases numbered 4, after V lost 1 base and J lost 3 bases. This CDR3 has 14 amino acids. Germline V gene sequence: CDR1 FNHDT, CDR2 SITEND (reference sequence). Incomplete CDR3 DNA: TGTGCCAGCAGTATATACCGGGGGGGCTAT. Its protein product is CASSIYRGGY. The full CDR3 sequence reads CASSIYRGGYEQYF.